The sample holds many counts of the clone carrying this T cell receptor (beta chain). Germline CDR1 is LGHNA and CDR2 is YSLEER. CDR3 length: 17 amino acids. J gave up 7 bases and V 0 bases, and 13 bases lay outside the gene matches. These data originate in a study of T cells after yellow fever vaccination. MiXCR, run by TCRdb on the 5' RACE reads, gives a single entry per CDR3 protein. This table holds over 150,000 distinct CDR3 sequences, 6% to 7.5% found once. The V call is TRBV4-3, the J call TRBJ2-3; 7 nucleotides line up with TRBD2. This clonotype originated in a man younger than 35 who received the YFV17D yellow fever vaccine. This specimen consisted of CD4+ T cells sorted from PBMCs, obtained about 5 days after the first yellow fever vaccination. The CDR3 sequence: CASSQDRLAGPMYTQYF. The CDR3 DNA reads TGCGCCAGCAGCCAAGATCGGTTAGCGGGTCCCATGTATACGCAGTATTTT.